This TCR beta chain was identified during a study of blood T cell repertoires in COVID-19. Study details: The United States, Italy and Spain supplied acute and convalescent COVID-19 samples. T cells, B-cell-depleted T cells, or PBMCs supplied cDNA or gDNA.

Trimming removed 5 bases from V and 4 bases from J; junction bases left unmatched: 4. Per germline, CDR1 GTSNPN and CDR2 SVGIG (reference sequence). The length of the CDR3 is 13 residues. Seattle researchers signed up patients amid active infection and tracked them longitudinally. Source study methods: By means of reference gene primer amplification, nucleated cell counts were estimated. Only in-frame clones appear in the TCRdb table, and some are missing; sequencing was by immunoSEQ multiplex PCR. The V and J calls and the clone size are those of that table, but D and trimming were determined from the DNA. The repertoire consists of around 140,000 clones, with about nine tenths occurring once and the leading ten covering 2.5% to 3%.

The clonotype originates from a human donor with COVID-19, enrolled during active disease. The donor label of this sample is uncertain. The source material was peripheral blood. V gene TRBV30 combines with J gene TRBJ2-5, with TRBD1 matching over 10 bases. The CDR3 DNA reads as TGTGCCTGGGACGACAGGGGGCTAGAGACCCAGTACTTC. It encodes CAWDDRGLETQYF.